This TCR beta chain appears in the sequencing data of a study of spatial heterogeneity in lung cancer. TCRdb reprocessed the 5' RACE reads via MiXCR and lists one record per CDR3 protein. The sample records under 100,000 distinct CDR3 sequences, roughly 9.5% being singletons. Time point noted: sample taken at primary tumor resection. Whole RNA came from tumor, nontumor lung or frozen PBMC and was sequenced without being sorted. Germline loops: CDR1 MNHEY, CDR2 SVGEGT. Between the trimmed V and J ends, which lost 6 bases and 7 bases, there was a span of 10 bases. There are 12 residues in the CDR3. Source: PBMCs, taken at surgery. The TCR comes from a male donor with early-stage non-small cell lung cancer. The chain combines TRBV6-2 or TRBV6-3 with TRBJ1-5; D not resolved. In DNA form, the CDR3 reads TGTGCCAGCAGCCCTGACCGACAGCCCCAGCATTTT. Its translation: CASSPDRQPQHF.